Below are 20 T cell receptor beta chains sequenced from a single sample in a study of post-analysis software for immune sequencing data. Study-level findings and limits: Roughly five TRBV segments were more frequent in patients than controls; TRBV5-6, TRBV5-1 and TRBV20-1 belonged to this group.

Unique molecular identifiers tagged the TCR beta cDNA libraries. One entry per CDR3 protein results from TCRdb running MiXCR on the PCR reads. This table holds roughly 580,000 distinct CDR3 sequences, roughly two fifths found once. No antigens are known for them. Specimen: blood. All receptors derive from a girl aged 5 to 17 with multiple sclerosis.

This chain joins TRBV27 and TRBJ2-3; 14 bases align to TRBD2. The CDR3 loop spans 16 amino acids. Germline assignment: CDR1 MNHEY and CDR2 SMNVEV (reference sequence). Trimming at V came to 7 bases and at J to 5 bases, leaving 8 bases not matched to a gene. This chain's CDR3 is CASTSPGLAGVDTQYF. CDR3 DNA sequence: TGTGCCAGCACCTCTCCGGGACTAGCGGGAGTAGATACGCAGTATTTT.

This clonotype was picked up a small number of times. The chain couples TRBV10-3 to TRBJ1-1; D perhaps matches TRBD1 (5 bases). Trimming removed 7 bases from V and 1 base from J, with 19 bases in between. CDR1 is ENHRY, CDR2 SYGVKD, per germline. The CDR3 runs to 16 residues. The CDR3 bases are TGTGCCATCAAGCGGGAGGGGCGCGGACAGAACACTGAAGCTTTCTTT. This gives the protein CAIKREGRGQNTEAFF.

The CDR3 reads CASSAGTGHYEQYF. CDR3 nucleotides: TGTGCCAGCAGCGCGGGGACAGGACACTACGAGCAGTACTTC. The chain recombines TRBV4-2 with TRBJ2-7, with TRBD1 identical over 8 bases. The CDR3 is 14 residues long. J gave up 3 bases and V 5 bases, and 6 bases lay outside the gene matches. Germline V CDR1 and CDR2: LGHNA, YNFKEQ.

This clonotype was observed many times. The chain links TRBV20-1 to TRBJ1-4; perhaps TRBD1 as D (6 bases). The V and J ends lost 7 bases and 7 bases respectively, with 19 bases between them. This CDR3 contains 14 residues. Germline V gives CDR1 DFQATT, CDR2 SNEGSKA (reference sequence). The CDR3 nucleotides read TGCAGTGTTTCCTCTGGGGGAGGGGGTGAAAAACTGTTTTTT. It encodes CSVSSGGGGEKLFF.

The chain recombines TRBV6-2 or TRBV6-3 with TRBJ1-2; D uncertain. Germline-derived CDR1 and CDR2 are MNHEY and SVGEGT. Trimming removed 4 bases from V and 0 bases from J, with 12 bases in between. This CDR3 has 15 amino acids. CDR3 bases: TGTGCCAGCAGTTTCCCGACGGAAGCTAACTATGGCTACACCTTC. Its translation: CASSFPTEANYGYTF.

This clonotype came up a few times. The chain joins TRBV12-3 or TRBV12-4 to TRBJ2-3, with a weak D call TRBD2 (7 bases). CDR3 length: 14 amino acids. V shed 5 bases and J shed 5 bases, with 14 bases lying between them. CDR3 coding DNA: TGTGCCAGCAGTCCCGGGGGGCCCGGAGATACGCAGTATTTT. This sequence encodes CASSPGGPGDTQYF.

This clonotype occurred once. This chain uses TRBV7-2 with TRBJ2-3; 7 positions match TRBD2. The CDR3 covers 16 residues. V dropped 3 bases and J dropped 5; count of bases not matched to a gene: 11. Germline values: CDR1 SGHTA, CDR2 FQGNSA. The CDR3 loop is CASSLSLAGGRDTQYF. CDR3 bases: TGTGCCAGCAGCTTGTCCTTGGCCGGGGGGAGAGATACGCAGTATTTT.

This clonotype came up a few times. CDR3 sequence reads: CSAKGQDASYEQYF. The CDR3 DNA is TGCAGTGCGAAAGGACAGGACGCTTCCTACGAGCAGTACTTC. The chain has TRBV20-1 and TRBJ2-7; 7 nucleotides agree with TRBD1. With V trimmed by 6 bases and J by 1 base, 9 bases remained unmatched. Germline-derived CDR1 and CDR2 are DFQATT and SNEGSKA (reference sequence). The CDR3 contains 14 residues.

In its sample, this clonotype was seen a few times. The chain combines TRBV20-1 with TRBJ2-4; no reliable D call. The germline CDR1 and CDR2 sequences are DFQATT and SNEGSKA (reference sequence). This CDR3 spans 15 amino acids. Trimming took 3 bases from V and 1 from J, leaving 13 bases between them. CDR3 protein: CSASISPGAKNIQYF. The CDR3 nucleotides are TGCAGTGCTAGCATTTCGCCGGGTGCCAAAAACATTCAGTACTTC.

In its sample, this clonotype was seen many times. The rearrangement links TRBV6-4 to TRBJ2-3, with 9 bases fitting TRBD1. The J segment lost 4 bases and the V segment lost 5 bases, leaving 4 bases of the junction unmatched. The CDR3 has 14 amino acids. From germline, CDR1 is MRHNA and CDR2 SNTAGT. The CDR3 bases are TGTGCCAGCAGTCTAACAGGGGGCTCAGATACGCAGTATTTT. It yields the protein CASSLTGGSDTQYF.

The V call is TRBV12-3 or TRBV12-4, the J call TRBJ2-1, with D tentatively TRBD2 (5 bases). CDR3 length: 12 amino acids. The ends were cut back, 6 bases at V and 15 bases at J, with 18 bases in the middle. CDR3 sequence (DNA): TGTGCCAGCAGCCTGGCGGGCCTCCAGTGGTTCTTC. This translates into CASSLAGLQWFF.

The J gene is TRBJ1-2, the V gene TRBV28; D may be TRBD1 (5 bases). V lost 2 bases and J 5 bases, leaving 12 bases between the germline ends. Germline CDR1 and CDR2: MDHEN and SYDVKM. The CDR3 length is 14 residues. The CDR3 DNA reads TGTGCCAGCAGTTTAGCAGACGGGGGTTATGGCTACACCTTC. Encoded protein: CASSLADGGYGYTF.

The chain employs TRBV12-3 or TRBV12-4 and TRBJ2-4; TRBD2 matches at 11 bases. CDR3 size: 14 residues. V gave up 3 bases and J gave up 13 bases; unmatched junction bases: 8. The CDR3 reads CASSFTSGRDGQYF. CDR3 bases: TGTGCCAGCAGTTTTACTAGCGGGAGAGACGGGCAGTACTTC.

The rearrangement uses TRBV4-1 and TRBJ2-1, with TRBD2 matching over 8 bases. V trimming: 1 base; J trimming: 7 bases; junction bases outside the gene matches: 12. CDR3 length: 17 amino acids. Per the germline V gene, CDR1 is MGHRA and CDR2 is YSYEKL. In DNA form, the CDR3 reads TGCGCCAGCAGCCAAGGGGTAGCGGGGCCGAGGCCGAATGAGCAGTTCTTC. Translation gives CASSQGVAGPRPNEQFF.

A few counts support this clonotype. The rearrangement links TRBV2 to TRBJ2-1; tentative D call: TRBD2 (5 bases). The CDR3 spans 13 residues. V was pared by 6 bases and J by 8 bases, with 14 bases between. Germline loops: CDR1 SNHLY, CDR2 FYNNEI. The CDR3 region has the DNA TGTGCCAGCAGGGCGGACGTGAGGGATGAGCAGTTCTTC. Amino acids: CASRADVRDEQFF.

The chain is built from TRBV7-6 and TRBJ1-5; D remains ambiguous. V was trimmed by 5 bases and J by 9 bases, leaving 14 bases between them. The germline V gene encodes CDR1 SGHVS and CDR2 FNYEAQ. The CDR3 is 13 residues long. The CDR3 reads CASSQEGNGPQHF. For the CDR3, the DNA is TGTGCCAGCAGCCAAGAGGGTAACGGGCCCCAGCATTTT.

This clonotype was picked up a small number of times. The genes are TRBV6-5 and TRBJ2-7; the D is unclear. Trimming took 6 bases from V and 2 from J, leaving 17 bases between them. Germline V gene data show CDR1 as MNHEY and CDR2 as SVGAGI. This CDR3 has 15 amino acids. This CDR3 reads CASSPRPPKAYEQYF. The CDR3 nucleotides are TGTGCCAGCAGCCCAAGGCCCCCCAAGGCCTACGAGCAGTACTTC.

As to this clonotype: Mismatch with germline at one junction end may stem from a read error. The V call is TRBV4-1, the J call TRBJ1-2; D is possibly TRBD1 (6 bases). CDR1 and CDR2 from the germline V gene are MGHRA and YSYEKL. The CDR3 contains 17 residues. The CDR3 DNA sequence: TGCGCCGGCAGCCAAGATTGGTCCGGGGGCGCGTTCAATGGCTACACCTTC. This gives the protein CAGSQDWSGGAFNGYTF.

This clonotype was seen only a few times. The chain recombines TRBV7-9 with TRBJ1-1; TRBD1 might be the D (6 bases). V lost 7 bases to trimming and J lost 5 bases, with 11 bases between them. Germline V gene data show CDR1 as SEHNR and CDR2 as FQNEAQ (reference sequence). The CDR3 contains 12 residues. CDR3 in amino acids: CASIKGGTEAFF. The CDR3 region has the DNA TGTGCCAGCATAAAGGGGGGAACTGAAGCTTTCTTT.

The chain combines TRBV5-1 with TRBJ2-3, with TRBD2 matching over 8 bases. CDR3 size: 21 residues. After removal of 2 bases from V and 4 bases from J, the junction contained 24 bases not matched to a gene. Germline CDR1 reads SGHRS; CDR2 reads YFSETQ. CDR3 residues: CASSLGIPQRVEREWADTQYF. Written as DNA, the CDR3 is TGCGCCAGCAGCTTAGGCATACCCCAACGCGTCGAGCGGGAGTGGGCAGATACGCAGTATTTT.